This TCR beta chain was sequenced for a study of spatial heterogeneity in lung cancer. Study-level background: Sequencing consistently turned up more beta-chain sequences than alpha-chain sequences.

Documented time point: blood at routine non-recurrence follow-up after resection. Material for sequencing was whole RNA from tumor, nontumor lung or frozen PBMC, left unsorted. TCRdb called the 5' RACE reads again in MiXCR, with one record for every CDR3 protein. The repertoire has around 120,000 distinct CDR3 sequences, 9% to 15% of them found once; the top ten carry roughly 17%. This clonotype appeared many times. From germline, CDR1 is DFQATT and CDR2 SNEGSKA (reference sequence). The CDR3 runs to 17 residues. With V trimmed by 3 bases and J by 4 bases, 14 bases remained unmatched. This TCR was sampled from a male donor with early-stage non-small cell lung cancer. The rearrangement uses TRBV20-1 and TRBJ2-7; 11 positions match TRBD2. The sample in question was PBMCs, obtained at follow-up. In nucleotides, the CDR3 is TGCAGTGCTAGGGCGCTAGCGGGGGGCTCTATACCGTACGAGCAGTACTTC. It encodes CSARALAGGSIPYEQYF.